This section outlines one T cell receptor beta chain sequence together with its context. Its antigen is currently unknown. CDR1 and CDR2 (germline): SQVTM, ANQGSEA. This CDR3 has 14 residues. The trim removed 6 bases at V and 4 bases at J, leaving 6 bases unmatched. Construction of the TCR beta libraries employed iRepertoire HTBI primers in conjunction with Arm-PCR of CDR3 regions. A single record per CDR3 protein comes from TCRdb applying MiXCR to the multiplex PCR reads. The table has over 650,000 distinct CDR3 sequences, approximately 31% seen once. This record comes from a study of regulatory T cells in long-lasting Graves disease. Study-level background: To qualify as persistent, Graves' disease required over 5 years of antithyroid drugs with positive TSH receptor antibodies.

Time point: persistent/refractory GD, antithyroid drugs over 5 years with positive TRAb. The authors made the TCR library using RNA they extracted from PBMCs. Diagnosis followed American Thyroid Association guidelines for Graves' disease. The peripheral blood volume drawn was around 9.6 milliliters, and it was collected into EDTA tubes. The study's findings and limits: TRBV28, TRBJ1-2 and TRBJ2-5 were favored in persistent disease.

Sequencing used peripheral blood mononuclear cells (PBMCs), obtained when the disease was refractory, from a patient treated with antithyroid drugs. This TCR derives from a female donor with Graves disease. The genes are TRBV29-1 and TRBJ2-2; TRBD2 aligns across 9 bases. The CDR3 bases are TGCAGCGTGCCCGGACTAGCGAGCACCGGGGAGCTGTTTTTT. Translating it yields CSVPGLASTGELFF.